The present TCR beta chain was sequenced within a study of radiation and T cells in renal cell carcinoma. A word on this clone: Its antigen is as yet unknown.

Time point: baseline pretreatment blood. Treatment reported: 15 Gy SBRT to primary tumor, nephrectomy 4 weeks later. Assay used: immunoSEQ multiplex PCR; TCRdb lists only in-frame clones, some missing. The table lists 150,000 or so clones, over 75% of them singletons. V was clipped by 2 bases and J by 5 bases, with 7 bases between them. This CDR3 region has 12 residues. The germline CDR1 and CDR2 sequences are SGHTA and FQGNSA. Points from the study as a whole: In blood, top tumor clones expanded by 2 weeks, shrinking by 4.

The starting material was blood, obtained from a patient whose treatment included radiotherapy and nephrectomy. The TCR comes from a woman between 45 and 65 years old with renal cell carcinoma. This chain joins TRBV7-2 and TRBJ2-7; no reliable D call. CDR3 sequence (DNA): TGTGCCAGCAGCTTAAAGCAAGACGAGCAGTACTTC. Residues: CASSLKQDEQYF.